Listed here is a single T cell receptor beta chain. Its antigen is not identified. This specimen belongs to a study of T cell responses to AZD1222 COVID-19 vaccine. Points from the study as a whole: After the peak T cell response, and only then, were repertoires sampled. After two AZD1222 doses, spike-specific TCR breadth and depth rose versus day 0.

V gave up 5 bases and J gave up 1 base; unmatched junction bases: 4. Germline-derived CDR1 and CDR2 are LGHDT and YNNKEL (reference sequence). The CDR3 totals 14 residues. Assay used: immunoSEQ multiplex PCR; TCRdb lists only in-frame clones, some missing. The table records 130,000 to 150,000 clones, 90% to 95% of them present only once. Sequencing was performed on peripheral blood, taken after recovery from COVID-19. The V gene is TRBV3-1 (or the pseudogene TRBV3-2), the J gene TRBJ2-5; 7 positions agree with TRBD2. This receptor was identified in an adult who had recovered from COVID-19. The CDR3 coding sequence is TGTGCCAGCAGCTTCACTAGCGCCCAAGAGACCCAGTACTTC. Encoded protein: CASSFTSAQETQYF.